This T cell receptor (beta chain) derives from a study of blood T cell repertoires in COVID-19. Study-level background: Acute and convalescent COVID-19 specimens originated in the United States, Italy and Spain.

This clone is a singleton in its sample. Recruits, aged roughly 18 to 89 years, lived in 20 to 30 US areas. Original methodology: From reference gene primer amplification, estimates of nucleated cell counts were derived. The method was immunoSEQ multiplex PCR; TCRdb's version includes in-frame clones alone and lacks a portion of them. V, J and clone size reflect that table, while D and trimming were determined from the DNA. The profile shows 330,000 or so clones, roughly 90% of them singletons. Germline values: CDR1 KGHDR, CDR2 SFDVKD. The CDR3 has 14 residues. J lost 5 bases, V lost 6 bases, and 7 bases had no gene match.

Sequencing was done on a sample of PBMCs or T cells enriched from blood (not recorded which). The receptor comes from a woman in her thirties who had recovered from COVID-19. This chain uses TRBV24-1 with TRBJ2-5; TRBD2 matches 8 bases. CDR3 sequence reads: CATSSAGEVETQYF. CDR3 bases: TGTGCCACCAGTTCAGCGGGAGAGGTGGAGACCCAGTACTTC.